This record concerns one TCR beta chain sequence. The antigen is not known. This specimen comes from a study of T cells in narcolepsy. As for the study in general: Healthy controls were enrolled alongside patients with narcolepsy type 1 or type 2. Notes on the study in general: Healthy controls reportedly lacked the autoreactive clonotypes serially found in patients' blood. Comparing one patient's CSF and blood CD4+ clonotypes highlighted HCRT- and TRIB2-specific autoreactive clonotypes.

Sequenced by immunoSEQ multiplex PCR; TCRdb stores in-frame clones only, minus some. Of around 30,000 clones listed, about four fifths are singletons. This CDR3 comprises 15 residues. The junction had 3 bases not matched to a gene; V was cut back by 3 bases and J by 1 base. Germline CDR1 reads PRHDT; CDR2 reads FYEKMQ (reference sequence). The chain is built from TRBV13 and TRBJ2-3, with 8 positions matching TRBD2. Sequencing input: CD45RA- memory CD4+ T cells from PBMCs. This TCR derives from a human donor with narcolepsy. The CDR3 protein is CASSFGGARTDTQYF. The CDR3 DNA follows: TGTGCCAGCAGCTTCGGGGGGGCTCGCACAGATACGCAGTATTTT.